This T cell receptor beta chain comes out of a study of cytomegalovirus exposure and HLA in healthy donors. Amplification used 60 Vbeta primers and 13 Jbeta primers. Clones were read by immunoSEQ multiplex PCR, and TCRdb kept only the in-frame ones, dropping some. The profile shows around 250,000 clones, around nine tenths of them singletons. This CDR3 has 15 amino acids. Germline CDR1 SGDLS, CDR2 YYNGEE. Trimming took 1 base from V and 8 from J; bases not matched to a gene: 8. Study-level findings and limits: Near-uniform donor sequencing depth was presumed by presence/absence analyses.

A word on this clone: Its antigen is not identified.

The origin of this receptor is a girl aged 2-10 years in good health and CMV-seronegative. The V call is TRBV9, the J call TRBJ2-1, with 8 bases fitting TRBD2. The specimen sequenced was PBMCs. CDR3 sequence reads: CASSVWVGGAYEQFF. DNA of the CDR3: TGTGCCAGCAGCGTATGGGTCGGGGGGGCCTATGAGCAGTTCTTC.